One T cell receptor (beta chain) is described in this entry. CDR1 is MNHEY and CDR2 is SVGAGI in the germline V gene. V lost 0 bases to trimming and J lost 0 bases, with 11 bases between them. This CDR3 comprises 16 residues. This entry comes from a study of shared T cell receptors in the human thymus. Sequencing used immunoSEQ multiplex PCR; TCRdb keeps in-frame clones, though not all of them. The table lists about 660,000 clones, roughly 90% of them singletons, with around 0.0099% in the top ten. The data also belong to a second study, concerning human thymus T cells.

Sample: thymocytes. This receptor was taken from a boy in the first two years of life with a congenital heart defect. The chain carries TRBV6-5 and TRBJ2-5; weak D call: TRBD2 (5 bases). The CDR3 DNA reads as TGTGCCAGCAGTTACTCGGGTAGCGTATACCAAGAGACCCAGTACTTC. Amino acid sequence: CASSYSGSVYQETQYF.